The entry below gives a single T cell receptor beta chain sequence along with its context. The data belong to a study of blood T cell repertoires in COVID-19. The wider study: Italy, Spain and the United States were the sources of the convalescent and acute COVID-19 samples.

In the authors' methods: Estimation of nucleated cell counts was performed using reference gene primer amplification. Generated by immunoSEQ multiplex PCR, the TCRdb table keeps only in-frame clones and is missing some. That table furnishes V, J and clone size, whereas the DNA furnished D and trimming. The table includes around 140,000 clones, less than 90% detected once. V was clipped by 4 bases and J by 3 bases; unmatched bases: 5. CDR1 and CDR2 from the germline V gene are MNHNS and SASEGT. This CDR3 spans 16 amino acids. The TCR sequence derives from a man aged 30 to 39 with COVID-19, enrolled during active disease. Sequences were obtained from peripheral blood. The rearrangement links TRBV6-1 to TRBJ2-1, with TRBD2 matching over 11 bases. In DNA form, the CDR3 reads TGTGCCAGCAGTGCCATAGCGGGAGGGGTCTACAATGAGCAGTTCTTC. Protein: CASSAIAGGVYNEQFF.